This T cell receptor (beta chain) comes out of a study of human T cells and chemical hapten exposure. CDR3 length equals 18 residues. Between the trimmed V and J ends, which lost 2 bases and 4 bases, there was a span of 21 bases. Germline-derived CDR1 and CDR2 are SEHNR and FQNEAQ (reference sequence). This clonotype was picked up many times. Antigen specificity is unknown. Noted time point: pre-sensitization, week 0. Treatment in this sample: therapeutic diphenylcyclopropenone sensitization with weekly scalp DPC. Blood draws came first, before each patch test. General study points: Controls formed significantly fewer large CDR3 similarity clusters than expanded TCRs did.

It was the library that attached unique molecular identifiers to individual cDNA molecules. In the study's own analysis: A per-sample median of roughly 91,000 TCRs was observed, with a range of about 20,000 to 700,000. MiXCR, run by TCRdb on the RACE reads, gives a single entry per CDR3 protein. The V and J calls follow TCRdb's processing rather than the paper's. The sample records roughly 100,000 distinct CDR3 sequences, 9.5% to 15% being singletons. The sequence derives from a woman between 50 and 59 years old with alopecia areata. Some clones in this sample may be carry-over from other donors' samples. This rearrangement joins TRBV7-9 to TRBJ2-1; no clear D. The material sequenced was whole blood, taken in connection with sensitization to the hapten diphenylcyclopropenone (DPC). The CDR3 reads CASSLFSLGLRTYNEQFF. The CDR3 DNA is TGTGCCAGCAGCTTATTCTCTTTGGGGTTGAGAACTTACAATGAGCAGTTCTTC.